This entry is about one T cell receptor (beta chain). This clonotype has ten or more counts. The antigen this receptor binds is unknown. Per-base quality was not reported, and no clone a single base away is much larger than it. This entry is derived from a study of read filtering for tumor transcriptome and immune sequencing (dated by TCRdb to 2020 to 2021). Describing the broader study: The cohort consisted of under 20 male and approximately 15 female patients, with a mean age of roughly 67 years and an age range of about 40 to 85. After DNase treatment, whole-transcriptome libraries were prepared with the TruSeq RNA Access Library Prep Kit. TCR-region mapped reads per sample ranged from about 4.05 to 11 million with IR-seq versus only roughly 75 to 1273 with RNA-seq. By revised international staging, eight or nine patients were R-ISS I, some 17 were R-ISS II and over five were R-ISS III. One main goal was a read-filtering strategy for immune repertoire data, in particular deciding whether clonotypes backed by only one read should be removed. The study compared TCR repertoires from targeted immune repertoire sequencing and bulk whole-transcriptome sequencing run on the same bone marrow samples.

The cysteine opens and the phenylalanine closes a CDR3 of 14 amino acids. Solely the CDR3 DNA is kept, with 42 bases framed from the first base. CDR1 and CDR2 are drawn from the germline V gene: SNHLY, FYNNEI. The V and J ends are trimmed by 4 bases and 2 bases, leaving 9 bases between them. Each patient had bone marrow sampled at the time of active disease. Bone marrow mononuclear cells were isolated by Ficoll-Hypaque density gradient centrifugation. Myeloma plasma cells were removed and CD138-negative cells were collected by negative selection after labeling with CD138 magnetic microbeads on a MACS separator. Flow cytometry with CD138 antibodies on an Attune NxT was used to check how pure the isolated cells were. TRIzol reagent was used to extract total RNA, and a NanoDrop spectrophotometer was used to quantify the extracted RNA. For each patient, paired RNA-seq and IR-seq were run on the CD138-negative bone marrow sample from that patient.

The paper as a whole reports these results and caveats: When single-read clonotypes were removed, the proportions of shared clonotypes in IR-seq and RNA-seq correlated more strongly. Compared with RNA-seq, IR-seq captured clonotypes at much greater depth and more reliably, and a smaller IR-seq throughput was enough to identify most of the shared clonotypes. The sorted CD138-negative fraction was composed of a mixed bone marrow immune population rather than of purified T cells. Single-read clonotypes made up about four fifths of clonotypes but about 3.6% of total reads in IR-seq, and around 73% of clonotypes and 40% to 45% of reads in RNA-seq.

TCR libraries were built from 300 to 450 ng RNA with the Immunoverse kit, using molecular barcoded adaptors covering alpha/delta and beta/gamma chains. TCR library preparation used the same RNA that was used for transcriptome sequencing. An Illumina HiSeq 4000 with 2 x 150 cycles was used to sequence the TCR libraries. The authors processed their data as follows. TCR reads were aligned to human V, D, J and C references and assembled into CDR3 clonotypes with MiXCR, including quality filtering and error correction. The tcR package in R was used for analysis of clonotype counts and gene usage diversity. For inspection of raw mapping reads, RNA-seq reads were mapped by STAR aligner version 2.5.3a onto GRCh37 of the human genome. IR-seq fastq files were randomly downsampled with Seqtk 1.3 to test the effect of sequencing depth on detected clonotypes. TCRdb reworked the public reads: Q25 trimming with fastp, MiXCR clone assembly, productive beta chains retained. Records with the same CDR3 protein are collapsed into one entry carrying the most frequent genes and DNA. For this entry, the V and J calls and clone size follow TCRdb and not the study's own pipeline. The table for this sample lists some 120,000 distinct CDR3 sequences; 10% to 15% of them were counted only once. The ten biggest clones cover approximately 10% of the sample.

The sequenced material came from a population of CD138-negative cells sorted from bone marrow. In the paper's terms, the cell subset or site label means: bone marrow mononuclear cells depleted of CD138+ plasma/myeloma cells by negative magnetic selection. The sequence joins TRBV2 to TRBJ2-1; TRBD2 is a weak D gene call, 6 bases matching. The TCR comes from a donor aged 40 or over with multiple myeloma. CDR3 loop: CASSGRAAYNEQFF. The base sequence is TGTGCCAGCAGTGGGAGGGCCGCCTACAATGAGCAGTTCTTC. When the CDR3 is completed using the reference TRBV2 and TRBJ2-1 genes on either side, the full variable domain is EPEVTQTPSHQVTQMGQEVILRCVPISNHLYFYWYRQILGQKVEFLVSFYNNEISEKSEIFDDQFSVERPDGSNFTLKIRSTKLEDSAMYFCASSGRAAYNEQFFGPGTRLTVL.